A single sample is the source of the 6 T cell receptor beta chains below, sequenced in a study of cytomegalovirus exposure and HLA in healthy donors. The PCR contained 60 Vbeta and 13 Jbeta primers. Produced via immunoSEQ multiplex PCR; TCRdb's table is partial and in-frame only. There are roughly 200,000 clones in the sample; just over 75% occur only once, and about 1.9% lies in the top ten. The sample taken for sequencing was PBMCs. These receptors all stem from a man aged 25 to 40 in good health and CMV-seronegative.

This clone appeared a single time. The chain has TRBV28 and TRBJ2-4; 7 nucleotides align to TRBD1. This CDR3 region has 15 residues. From germline, CDR1 is MDHEN and CDR2 SYDVKM. Losses at the gene ends were 8 bases for V and 0 bases for J; bases not matched to a gene: 7. Written as DNA, the CDR3 is TGTGCCAGCTCTGGACAGGCCATAGCCAAAAACATTCAGTACTTC. Protein product: CASSGQAIAKNIQYF.

This clone was seen just once. The chain joins TRBV5-1 to TRBJ1-1; no clear D. V lost 2 bases and J 7 bases, leaving 9 bases between the germline ends. Germline CDR1 reads SGHRS; CDR2 reads YFSETQ. The CDR3 length is 12 residues. The DNA of the CDR3 is TGCGCCAGCAGCTTCGGTGGAGATGAAGCTTTCTTT. Translated, it gives CASSFGGDEAFF.

The chain combines TRBV6-1 with TRBJ1-2; D is ambiguous. CDR1 is MNHNS and CDR2 is SASEGT in the germline V gene. V shed 9 bases and J shed 10 bases, with 18 bases lying between them. The CDR3 loop spans 12 amino acids. The CDR3 sequence: CASRGYKDAYTF. The CDR3 coding sequence is TGTGCCAGTCGGGGTTATAAGGATGCCTACACCTTC.

This clone has just a few counts. The chain joins TRBV28 to TRBJ1-1; D uncertain. The CDR3 runs to 11 residues. Germline V lookup: CDR1 MDHEN, CDR2 SYDVKM. V was shortened by 10 bases and J by 4 bases, with 10 bases between the two germline ends. The CDR3 nucleotides are TGTGCCACCGTATGGAGCACTGAAGCTTTCTTT. Its translation is CATVWSTEAFF.

The rearrangement uses TRBV10-3 and TRBJ1-3, with D possibly TRBD1 on 6 matching bases. V was cut by 0 bases and J by 1 base, with 10 bases left in between. This CDR3 contains 16 residues. Germline V gene data show CDR1 as ENHRY and CDR2 as SYGVKD. CDR3 DNA sequence: TGTGCCATCAGTGAGTCTACAGGGATGTCTGGAAACACCATATATTTT. Protein product: CAISESTGMSGNTIYF.

This clone has just one count. The rearrangement joins TRBV6-5 to TRBJ2-5; D gene ambiguous. Germline V CDR1 and CDR2: MNHEY, SVGAGI. Trimming stripped 2 bases from V and 5 bases from J, with 6 bases between. CDR3 length: 12 amino acids. CDR3: CASSYGEETQYF. Written as DNA, the CDR3 is TGTGCCAGCAGTTACGGTGAGGAGACCCAGTACTTC.